These 2 T cell receptor beta chains were sequenced from one sample in a study of identical twins. A single record per CDR3 protein comes from TCRdb applying MiXCR to the 5' RACE reads. Counted here are some 1,700,000 distinct CDR3 sequences, about 32% occurring once; the ten biggest clones make up under 0.35%. Material for sequencing was cord blood. These TCRs come from a newborn girl in good health.

To note about this clonotype: One end of the junction is discordant with germline, which a read error may explain. The chain uses TRBV7-2 and TRBJ1-1; D is ambiguous. Germline V lookup: CDR1 SGHTA, CDR2 FQGNSA. The CDR3 runs 14 residues. Here the CDR3 reads CASSFLRIGSEAFF. CDR3 bases: TGTGCCAGCAGCTTTCTACGCATTGGGTCTGAGGCTTTCTTT.

The chain recombines TRBV11-2 with TRBJ1-4, with D tentatively TRBD1 (5 bases). The length of the CDR3 is 15 residues. V was trimmed by 5 bases and J by 7 bases, leaving 17 bases between them. The germline gives CDR1 SGHAT, CDR2 FQNNGV. CDR3 nucleotide sequence: TGTGCCAGCAGCCGCCTGCGGGGGAATGGTGAAAAACTGTTTTTT. This gives the protein CASSRLRGNGEKLFF.